This TCR beta chain was identified in a study of Graves' ophthalmopathy and Graves' hyperthyroidism. Study summary: Absence of ophthalmopathy within 18 months of follow-up defined stable hyperthyroidism.

The authors amplified TCR beta CDR3 regions from RNA transcripts. The workflow started with a first-round RT-PCR run with HTBI primers and then moved on to a second-round multiplex PCR. Each CDR3 protein is one row after TCRdb ran MiXCR on the multiplex PCR reads. The sample includes about 1.1 million distinct CDR3 sequences, around a third of them seen just once. The CDR3 consists of 16 residues. V was clipped by 4 bases and J by 9 bases; unmatched bases: 15. Germline V gene sequence: CDR1 SNHLY, CDR2 FYNNEI. Included hyperthyroidism patients were aged 18 to 65 and newly diagnosed (under 2 months' duration). Symptoms, serum thyroxine and TRAb, thyroid ultrasound, and orbital computed tomography formed the diagnostic basis.

Sequencing input: peripheral blood or thyroid tissue (not recorded which). This chain uses TRBV2 with TRBJ2-5, with 9 bases lining up with TRBD1. The source is an adult man with Graves' hyperthyroidism. The CDR3 region is CASSGIGTGRNQPQYF. CDR3 in DNA: TGTGCCAGCAGTGGAATCGGGACAGGGCGCAATCAGCCCCAGTACTTC.